The sequence of this TCR beta chain was determined in a study of blood T cells in healthy people across ages. Together with a sample-barcoded 5' primer, a J-beta primer mix was included in a second PCR lasting about 7 to 11 cycles. Every sample returned 2.5 million or more CDR3-containing paired-end reads. TCRdb re-called the 5' RACE reads with MiXCR, one entry per CDR3 protein. Of about 650,000 distinct CDR3 sequences in the sample, approximately 52% were seen once. Study-wide points: The long-lived group displayed more naive CD4+ cells, plus higher diversity, than the aged donors did.

This clonotype was detected many times. Its antigen is not known. CDR1 is SGDLS and CDR2 is YYNGEE in the germline V gene. The CDR3 totals 15 residues. With V trimmed by 3 bases and J by 3 bases, 7 bases remained unmatched. Sequencing was carried out using blood. The clonotype comes from a woman of 80 years or more in good health. This chain links TRBV9 with TRBJ2-5, with 8 bases that match TRBD1. The CDR3 region has the DNA TGTGCCAGCAGCGGCCCCGGACAGGGAGAAGAGACCCAGTACTTC. This sequence encodes CASSGPGQGEETQYF.